These 22 T cell receptor beta chains were sequenced from one sample in a study of blood T cells in healthy people across ages. For the second PCR, which ran for 7 to 11 cycles, a sample-barcoded 5' primer and a J-beta primer mix were used. TCRdb re-called the 5' RACE reads through MiXCR, storing one row per CDR3 protein. The top ten clones hold 15% to 18% of a sample with about 590,000 distinct CDR3 sequences, about 30% of them seen once. Sequencing was done on a sample of blood. Receptors originate from an elderly woman in good health.

There are many counts of this clonotype. The chain joins TRBV20-1 to TRBJ1-6, with TRBD1 identical over 8 bases. Germline lookup yields CDR1 DFQATT and CDR2 SNEGSKA (reference sequence). The CDR3 is 13 amino acids. V lost 3 bases to trimming and J lost 10 bases; unmatched junction nucleotides: 5. CDR3: CSASNRGYSPLHF. The CDR3 bases are TGCAGTGCTAGTAACAGGGGGTACTCACCCCTCCACTTT.

At least ten counts were recorded for this clonotype. The chain links TRBV7-2 to TRBJ1-5; tentatively, D is TRBD1 (6 bases). CDR3 length: 16 residues. Germline values: CDR1 SGHTA, CDR2 FQGNSA. The V and J ends lost 1 base and 7 bases respectively, with 17 bases between them. CDR3 DNA: TGTGCCAGCAGCTTAGTGGGGGGGCGCCCCTCCCAGCCCCAGCATTTT. Translation gives CASSLVGGRPSQPQHF.

The V and J genes are TRBV4-2 and TRBJ1-2; a possible D gene is TRBD1 (6 bases). The CDR3 has 14 residues. V lost 0 bases, J lost 6 bases, and 11 bases lay in between. CDR1 is LGHNA and CDR2 is YNFKEQ in the germline V gene. CDR3 amino acids: CASSQEGRGDGYTF. DNA for the CDR3: TGTGCCAGCAGCCAAGAAGGCAGGGGAGATGGCTACACCTTC.

This clonotype was recorded a few times. V and J are TRBV12-3 or TRBV12-4 and TRBJ2-2; no reliable D call. V lost 7 bases and J lost 6, with 15 bases in between. The CDR3 runs to 14 residues. The CDR3 DNA sequence: TGTGCCAGCAACGCAATACGAGGTTCCGGGGAGCTGTTTTTT. Protein: CASNAIRGSGELFF.

The chain has TRBV6-4 and TRBJ2-7; TRBD1 matches at 9 bases. The CDR3 has 16 amino acids. Trimming removed 3 bases from V and 6 bases from J; junction bases left unmatched: 12. Germline assignment: CDR1 MRHNA and CDR2 SNTAGT. CDR3 bases: TGTGCCAGCAGTGAAAACCCGGGACAGGGTTCCGGCGAGCAGTACTTC. Amino acid sequence: CASSENPGQGSGEQYF.

This clonotype was seen more than once but under ten times. This chain connects TRBV25-1 to TRBJ1-2, with D perhaps TRBD1 (5 bases). V shed 8 bases and J shed 5 bases, with 15 bases lying between them. The germline V gene has CDR1 MGHDK and CDR2 SYGVNS. The CDR3 has 13 amino acids. The CDR3 DNA follows: TGTGCCAGCTTCCCCGGGGGGAGTTATGGCTACACCTTC. Protein: CASFPGGSYGYTF.

Of note for this clonotype: One end of the junction does not line up with germline, which may come from a read error. The V and J genes are TRBV20-1 and TRBJ1-1, with a possible D match to TRBD1 (6 bases). The germline V gene encodes CDR1 DFQATT and CDR2 SNEGSKA (reference sequence). The length of the CDR3 is 15 residues. The CDR3 reads CSARERGTTNTGAFF. CDR3 DNA sequence: TGCAGTGCTAGAGAGAGGGGGACTACGAACACTGGAGCTTTCTTT.

A remark on this clonotype: A single base separates this from a much larger clone, so it may be a read error. V and J are TRBV6-1 and TRBJ1-1; D ambiguous. The ends were cut back, 4 bases at V and 0 bases at J, with 6 bases in the middle. Germline V gene lookup returns CDR1 MNHNS and CDR2 SASEGT. The CDR3 is made up of 13 amino acids. The CDR3 sequence: CASSAHMNTEAFF. The CDR3, as DNA: TGTGCCAGCAGTGCCCACATGAACACTGAAGCTTTCTTT.

The J gene is TRBJ2-1, the V gene TRBV11-2; tentatively, D is TRBD2 (5 bases). Germline lookup yields CDR1 SGHAT and CDR2 FQNNGV. Trimming shortened V by 0 bases and J by 11 bases, and 11 bases separated the two germline ends. The CDR3 length is 13 residues. The CDR3, as DNA: TGTGCCAGCAGCTTAGAGAGCGGTGCGAAGCAGTTCTTC. This encodes CASSLESGAKQFF.

Notes on this clonotype: A read error may explain this, as a much larger clone is one base away. The chain couples TRBV20-1 to TRBJ2-3; TRBD2 is a possible D gene (5 bases). Trimming cost V 0 bases and J 3 bases, with 25 bases left between them. This CDR3 has 19 residues. Germline CDR1 DFQATT, CDR2 SNEGSKA (reference sequence). Here the CDR3 DNA reads TGCAGTGCTAGAGACGCCCGGCCAGCGAGGGCCTCGGGTACAGATACGCAGTATTTT. This codes for CSARDARPARASGTDTQYF.

Turning to this clonotype: A much larger clonotype is one base distant, so this may be a read error. The rearrangement links TRBV6-1 to TRBJ2-1, with TRBD1 matching 8 bases. The assigned J gene may be wrong: the sequence end matches TRBJ2-7 better. The germline gives CDR1 MNHNS, CDR2 SASEGT. The CDR3 spans 15 residues. The CDR3 bases are TGTGCCAGCAGGGACAGGGCGGGCTCCTACAATGAGCAGTACTTC. Translating gives CASRDRAGSYNEQYF.

In its sample, this clonotype was seen many times. The CDR3 nucleotides are TGTGCCAGCAGCCAACCAGCAAGCGGGGGGGGAGATACGCAGTATTTT. Translation gives CASSQPASGGGDTQYF. This chain joins TRBV3-1 and TRBJ2-3, with 10 bases fitting TRBD2. The CDR3 is 16 amino acids. Germline loops: CDR1 LGHDT, CDR2 YNNKEL (reference sequence). V shed 2 bases and J 5 bases; nucleotides not matched to a gene: 7.

This clonotype was counted at least ten times. The V and J genes are TRBV7-2 and TRBJ2-6; 9 bases align to TRBD1. Germline values: CDR1 SGHTA, CDR2 FQGNSA. Trimming took 5 bases from V and 2 from J; bases not matched to a gene: 4. This CDR3 has 16 amino acids. The CDR3 nucleotides are TGTGCCAGCAGCAGCAGGGACAGGGCTGGGGCCAACGTCCTGACTTTC. Translated, it gives CASSSRDRAGANVLTF. The full variable domain, in which reference TRBV7-2 and TRBJ2-6 provide the parts outside the CDR3, is GAGVSQSPSNKVTEKGKDVELRCDPISGHTALYWYRQSLGQGLEFLIYFQGNSAPDKSGLPSDRFSAERTGGSVSTLTIQRTQQEDSAVYLCASSSRDRAGANVLTFGAGSRLTVL.

In this sample, this clonotype turned up many times. This sequence may be a read error, since a much larger clone differs from it by one base. The chain couples TRBV6-1 to TRBJ2-7, with TRBD2 matching 9 bases. This CDR3 is 15 amino acids long. V was pared by 7 bases and J by 7 bases, with 14 bases of the junction left unmatched. Germline CDR1 is MNHNS and CDR2 is SASEGT. The CDR3 spells CASTSGRGGLPEQYF. CDR3 nucleotide sequence: TGTGCCAGCACCTCGGGGCGGGGGGGCCTTCCTGAGCAGTACTTC.

There are many counts of this clonotype. The chain employs TRBV20-1 and TRBJ2-7; D not certain. With 6 bases removed from V and 7 bases from J, the gap between germline ends came to 22 bases. Germline V gives CDR1 DFQATT, CDR2 SNEGSKA (reference sequence). There are 14 residues in the CDR3. The CDR3 spells CSAKPRTYLGEQYF. CDR3 DNA: TGCAGTGCCAAACCGCGCACCTACCTCGGGGAGCAGTACTTC.

This clonotype was counted a few times. The chain carries TRBV20-1 and TRBJ1-5, with a tentative D call TRBD1 (5 bases). The CDR3 spans 15 residues. Trimming pared 4 bases from V and 1 base from J, leaving 14 bases between. Germline values: CDR1 DFQATT, CDR2 SNEGSKA (reference sequence). CDR3 bases: TGCAGTGCTACCCGGGACGCTAGGAGCAATCAGCCCCAGCATTTT. It translates to CSATRDARSNQPQHF.

This clonotype was detected only a few times. Given a much more abundant clone one base away, this may be a read error. The rearrangement links TRBV20-1 to TRBJ2-4, with D possibly TRBD1 on 6 matching bases. TRBJ2-7 explains the end of the DNA better; the J call may be wrong. CDR1 is DFQATT and CDR2 is SNEGSKA in the germline V gene (reference sequence). This CDR3 has 16 amino acids. The CDR3 DNA reads as TGCAGTGCTAGCGGCGATCTGGGTGGGACACGTTACGAGCAGTACTTC. The encoded protein is CSASGDLGGTRYEQYF.

This clonotype has just a few counts. The chain links TRBV4-2 to TRBJ1-6, with D possibly being TRBD1 (5 bases). V lost 0 bases to trimming and J lost 0 bases, with 9 bases between them. Looked up from germline, CDR1 is LGHNA and CDR2 is YNFKEQ. The CDR3 has 17 residues. The chain's CDR3 is CASSQEGGDSYNSPLHF. The CDR3 DNA follows: TGTGCCAGCAGCCAAGAAGGAGGGGACTCCTATAATTCACCCCTCCACTTT.

This clonotype was counted between two and nine times. The J gene is TRBJ2-6, the V gene TRBV28, with TRBD1 identical over 12 bases. The CDR3 sequence is 17 residues long. The trim removed 6 bases at V and 3 bases at J, leaving 6 bases unmatched. CDR1 and CDR2 (germline): MDHEN, SYDVKM. CDR3 loop: CASRGTGGRVGANVLTF. The DNA for the CDR3 is TGTGCCAGCAGGGGGACAGGGGGCCGCGTTGGGGCCAACGTCCTGACTTTC.

This clonotype was seen ten or more times. The V call is TRBV20-1, the J call TRBJ1-1, with unresolved D. The CDR3 is 14 residues long. V was clipped by 0 bases and J by 0 bases, with 8 bases between them. Germline V gene lookup returns CDR1 DFQATT and CDR2 SNEGSKA (reference sequence). The CDR3 region has the DNA TGCAGTGCTAGAGATTCTCTTATGAACACTGAAGCTTTCTTT. It specifies CSARDSLMNTEAFF.

Only a few counts were recorded for this clonotype. V gene TRBV20-1 combines with J gene TRBJ1-1; no definite D call. CDR1 is DFQATT and CDR2 is SNEGSKA in the germline V gene (reference sequence). The CDR3 sequence is 16 residues long. V lost 0 bases and J 1 base, leaving 15 bases between the germline ends. The CDR3, as DNA: TGCAGTGCTAGAGATCCCCTAACGCCGCCGAACACTGAAGCTTTCTTT. Translating gives CSARDPLTPPNTEAFF.

The chain carries TRBV7-2 and TRBJ2-5, with D perhaps matching TRBD1 or TRBD2 (5 bases each). This CDR3 spans 16 amino acids. Germline CDR1 SGHTA, CDR2 FQGNSA. V was shortened by 5 bases and J by 4 bases, with 20 bases between the two germline ends. This chain's CDR3 is CASSTQVGLAGETQYF. The CDR3 DNA reads as TGTGCCAGCAGCACCCAGGTGGGGCTAGCAGGAGAGACCCAGTACTTC.